Below, 6 T cell receptor beta chains from the same sample are listed, as sequenced in a study of beta chain features in type 1 diabetes. Expressed TCRB transcripts were sequenced because the entire RNA isolate underwent reverse transcription. TCRdb keeps only in-frame clones here, not all; method: immunoSEQ multiplex PCR. Of tens of thousands of clones listed, roughly three fifths are singletons. What was sequenced was Tregs from blood. The receptors here all came from a woman younger than 35 in good health.

This clone was picked up many times. The chain carries TRBV6-1 and TRBJ2-7; no clear D. The V and J ends lost 5 bases and 3 bases respectively, with 2 bases between them. The CDR3 extends over 10 amino acids. Germline CDR1 reads MNHNS; CDR2 reads SASEGT. CDR3 in amino acids: CASSYYEQYF. In nucleotides, the CDR3 is TGTGCCAGCAGTTACTACGAGCAGTACTTC.

The chain couples TRBV18 to TRBJ1-3, with a weak D call TRBD1 (5 bases). The CDR3 is 15 residues long. V lost 6 bases to trimming and J lost 0 bases, with 12 bases between them. The germline V gene encodes CDR1 KGHSH and CDR2 LQKENI. The CDR3 DNA reads as TGTGCCAGCTCCCCAATGGACATCTCTGGAAACACCATATATTTT. Protein: CASSPMDISGNTIYF. The full variable domain, completed using reference TRBV18 and TRBJ1-3, is NAGVMQNPRHLVRRRGQEARLRCSPMKGHSHVYWYRQLPEEGLKFMVYLQKENIIDESGMPKERFSAEFPKEGPSILRIQQVVRGDSAAYFCASSPMDISGNTIYFGEGSWLTVV.

As DNA, the CDR3 is TGCGCCAGCAGCTTGGAGAGAATAGTCGACATTCAGTACTTC. Protein product: CASSLERIVDIQYF. The V gene is TRBV5-1, the J gene TRBJ2-4; D is unclear. This CDR3 is built from 14 residues. V was clipped by 0 bases and J by 8 bases, with 12 bases between them. Germline CDR1 SGHRS, CDR2 YFSETQ.

The V gene is TRBV30, the J gene TRBJ1-1; 8 bases line up with TRBD1. The CDR3 contains 13 residues. CDR1 and CDR2 from the germline V gene are GTSNPN and SVGIG (reference sequence). V lost 2 bases to trimming and J lost 4 bases; unmatched junction nucleotides: 3. This chain's CDR3 is CAWSTTGGTEAFF. The CDR3 nucleotides read TGTGCCTGGAGTACTACAGGGGGCACTGAAGCTTTCTTT.

The chain links TRBV2 to TRBJ2-5, with 9 bases matching TRBD1. In germline, CDR1 is SNHLY, CDR2 FYNNEI. V shed 7 bases, J shed 5 bases, and the junction held 5 bases outside the gene matches. This CDR3 is built from 13 residues. CDR3 protein: CASKQGAGETQYF. The DNA of the CDR3 is TGTGCCAGCAAACAGGGGGCGGGGGAGACCCAGTACTTC. Using reference TRBV2 and TRBJ2-5 for the parts outside the CDR3, the full variable domain is EPEVTQTPSHQVTQMGQEVILRCVPISNHLYFYWYRQILGQKVEFLVSFYNNEISEKSEIFDDQFSVERPDGSNFTLKIRSTKLEDSAMYFCASKQGAGETQYFGPGTRLLVL.

The chain is built from TRBV11-2 and TRBJ1-1, with D perhaps TRBD1 (5 bases). In germline, CDR1 is SGHAT, CDR2 FQNNGV. The CDR3 loop spans 15 amino acids. The V and J ends lost 8 bases and 2 bases respectively, with 18 bases between them. The CDR3, as DNA: TGTGCCAGCGGGGGGATTTTGACAGCCAACACTGAAGCTTTCTTT. Translation: CASGGILTANTEAFF.